Shown below are 32 T cell receptor beta chains from a single sample sequenced in a study of cytomegalovirus exposure and HLA in healthy donors. This PCR relied on a set of 60 Vbeta primers and 13 Jbeta primers. Clones were sequenced by immunoSEQ multiplex PCR, and TCRdb holds only the in-frame ones, with some missing. The sample contains 100,000 or so clones, roughly 80% of which appear only once. The specimen was PBMCs. The receptors derive from a man aged 25-40 years in good health and CMV-seropositive.

In this sample, this clone turned up once. V is TRBV28 and J is TRBJ1-5, with 7 nucleotides matching TRBD1. V shed 6 bases and J 7 bases; nucleotides not matched to a gene: 12. Germline V gene lookup returns CDR1 MDHEN and CDR2 SYDVKM. This CDR3 is 15 amino acids long. The CDR3 nucleotides read TGTGCCAGCAGCACAGGGGTTCGGGGGTACCAGCCCCAGCATTTT. It encodes CASSTGVRGYQPQHF. The complete variable domain, with remaining parts taken from reference TRBV28 and TRBJ1-5, reads DVKVTQSSRYLVKRTGEKVFLECVQDMDHENMFWYRQDPGLGLRLIYFSYDVKMKEKGDIPEGYSVSREKKERFSLILESASTNQTSMYLCASSTGVRGYQPQHFGDGTRLSIL.

The rearrangement links TRBV4-3 to TRBJ1-2; 7 nucleotides match TRBD1. J gave up 6 bases and V 0 bases, and 10 bases lay outside the gene matches. Germline CDR1 reads LGHNA; CDR2 reads YSLEER. The length of the CDR3 is 16 residues. The CDR3: CASSQDFAGTVDGYTF. The CDR3 DNA reads as TGCGCCAGCAGCCAAGATTTTGCAGGGACAGTTGATGGCTACACCTTC.

The chain has TRBV15 and TRBJ1-3; tentative D call: TRBD1 (6 bases). Germline CDR1 and CDR2: LNHNV and YYDKDF (reference sequence). The CDR3 consists of 14 residues. Trimming stripped 2 bases from V and 4 bases from J, with 9 bases between. CDR3 DNA: TGTGCCACCAGCAGACCAGGACAGGGAAACACCATATATTTT. Its translation: CATSRPGQGNTIYF.

The chain recombines TRBV1 with TRBJ1-5; the listed D gene, TRBD1, was not tested against the DNA. TRBV1 is deemed a pseudogene. This CDR3 region has 14 residues. The CDR3 DNA is TGCACCAGCCCAAGAGACAGGCGAGGTCAGCCCCAGCATTTT. Translated, it gives CTSPRDRRGQPQHF.

The rearrangement uses TRBV5-1 and TRBJ1-2, with D unresolved. The CDR3 is 14 residues long. Looked up from germline, CDR1 is SGHRS and CDR2 is YFSETQ. With 4 bases removed from V and 0 bases from J, the gap between germline ends came to 10 bases. The CDR3, as DNA: TGCGCCAGCAGCCGGGAGAGGGCTAACTATGGCTACACCTTC. Its translation is CASSRERANYGYTF.

The genes are TRBV6-5 and TRBJ1-1, with D tentatively TRBD1 (5 bases). The V end was cut by 3 bases, the J end by 10 bases, with 18 bases between. This CDR3 is 14 amino acids long. Germline V lookup: CDR1 MNHEY, CDR2 SVGAGI. CDR3 sequence (DNA): TGTGCCAGCAGTTATCTGCAGGGCGATTCGGGAGCTTTCTTT. Translation gives CASSYLQGDSGAFF.

This clone was detected once. This CDR3 is CSTDPGGTEAFF. The CDR3 nucleotides read TGCAGCACGGACCCCGGAGGCACTGAAGCTTTCTTT. The chain uses TRBV29-1 and TRBJ1-1; unclear D gene. The germline V gene encodes CDR1 SQVTM and CDR2 ANQGSEA. V lost 8 bases and J lost 4, with 14 bases in between. The CDR3 sequence is 12 residues long.

This clone appeared once. The genes are TRBV6-5 and TRBJ1-3; D is ambiguous. The CDR3 has 15 amino acids. Germline lookup yields CDR1 MNHEY and CDR2 SVGAGI. V lost 7 bases to trimming and J lost 2 bases, with 15 bases between them. The CDR3 DNA reads as TGTGCCAGCACCCCCGGACTGGGTGCTGGAAACACCATATATTTT. Its protein is CASTPGLGAGNTIYF.

This chain uses TRBV4-1 with TRBJ2-5; D is possibly TRBD2 (6 bases). Trimming took off 4 bases at V and 0 bases at J, with 15 bases between the two ends. CDR3 length equals 16 residues. In germline, CDR1 is MGHRA, CDR2 YSYEKL. CDR3 in DNA: TGCGCCAGCAGCCCCCCCGCGGGGCATGACCAAGAGACCCAGTACTTC. Amino acid sequence: CASSPPAGHDQETQYF.

This chain uses TRBV30 with TRBJ1-1; 7 positions match TRBD1. Germline V gene lookup returns CDR1 GTSNPN and CDR2 SVGIG (reference sequence). V lost 0 bases to trimming and J lost 6 bases; unmatched junction nucleotides: 10. This CDR3 spans 15 amino acids. CDR3 protein: CAWSVRGRGVSEAFF. DNA of the CDR3: TGTGCCTGGAGTGTCCGCGGCAGGGGGGTATCTGAAGCTTTCTTT.

This chain connects TRBV2 to TRBJ1-5; tentatively, D is TRBD1 (5 bases). The germline V gene encodes CDR1 SNHLY and CDR2 FYNNEI. The CDR3 extends over 15 amino acids. Trimming took off 5 bases at V and 1 base at J, with 12 bases between the two ends. In DNA, the CDR3 is TGTGCCAGCAGTTACGATCAGGGAAGCAATCAGCCCCAGCATTTT. Its translation: CASSYDQGSNQPQHF.

This clone appeared a single time. V gene TRBV6-5 combines with J gene TRBJ2-1, with 8 bases fitting TRBD2. V was clipped by 6 bases and J by 9 bases; unmatched bases: 10. The CDR3 consists of 14 residues. Per germline, CDR1 MNHEY and CDR2 SVGAGI. As DNA, the CDR3 is TGTGCCAGCAGCAGGCCGGGACTAGTCAGTGAGCAGTTCTTC. The encoded protein is CASSRPGLVSEQFF.

Worth noting for this clone: A read error may account for a junction end that differs from germline. The chain carries TRBV5-1 and TRBJ2-5, with a possible D match to TRBD1 (5 bases). CDR1 is SGHRS, CDR2 YFSETQ, per germline. This CDR3 has 14 amino acids. CDR3 region: CASRQGMRQEAQYF. The CDR3, as DNA: TGCGCCAGCCGCCAGGGTATGCGTCAAGAGGCCCAGTACTTC.

The CDR3 bases are TGTGCCAGCAGCGTAGCGGGGGGCACCGACGAGCAGTACTTC. It codes for CASSVAGGTDEQYF. This chain connects TRBV2 to TRBJ2-7; TRBD2 matches 10 bases. J lost 5 bases, V lost 6 bases, and 7 bases had no gene match. The CDR3 consists of 14 residues. The germline gives CDR1 SNHLY, CDR2 FYNNEI.

Details on this clone: At one of its ends the junction is not consistent with the germline gene, which may arise from a read error. The chain uses TRBV7-7 and TRBJ2-2, with a weak D call TRBD2 (7 bases). The CDR3 is made up of 18 amino acids. Germline CDR1 is SSHAT and CDR2 is FNYEAQ (reference sequence). The CDR3: CASTFLPSGGQNTGELFF. DNA of the CDR3: TGTGCTAGCACCTTCCTCCCGTCGGGGGGCCAGAACACCGGGGAGCTGTTTTTT.

The rearrangement links TRBV19 to TRBJ1-1; D is unresolved. Trimming shortened V by 1 base and J by 7 bases, and 4 bases separated the two germline ends. This CDR3 has 11 residues. In germline, CDR1 is LNHDA, CDR2 SQIVND (reference sequence). For the CDR3, the DNA is TGTGCCAGTAGTATAGCGAGTGAAGCTTTCTTT. As protein: CASSIASEAFF.

The V gene is TRBV30, the J gene TRBJ2-7; maybe TRBD1 (5 bases). Per the germline V gene, CDR1 is GTSNPN and CDR2 is SVGIG (reference sequence). The CDR3 is 14 residues long. V lost 3 bases and J lost 0, with 12 bases in between. The CDR3: CAWRQGWSSYEQYF. The CDR3, as DNA: TGTGCCTGGAGGCAGGGATGGAGCTCCTACGAGCAGTACTTC.

This clone appeared once. Other DNA sequences in this specimen translate into the identical CDR3. CDR3 protein: CASSLGPGYEQYF. The DNA of the CDR3 is TGTGCCAGCAGCTTAGGGCCAGGGTATGAGCAGTACTTC. The J gene is TRBJ2-7, the V gene TRBV7-2, with D possibly TRBD1 on 5 matching bases. Germline CDR1 SGHTA, CDR2 FQGNSA. CDR3 size: 13 residues. V gave up 1 base and J gave up 7 bases, with 11 bases separating them.

V usage is TRBV28 and J usage is TRBJ2-7, with a possible D match to TRBD2 (5 bases). The CDR3 runs to 13 residues. V lost 6 bases to trimming and J lost 3 bases, with 12 bases between them. Per the germline V gene, CDR1 is MDHEN and CDR2 is SYDVKM. CDR3 in amino acids: CASRDSQRYEQYF. In DNA form, the CDR3 reads TGTGCCAGCAGGGACTCACAGCGCTACGAGCAGTACTTC. Based on the CDR3 plus reference TRBV28 and TRBJ2-7, the full variable domain is DVKVTQSSRYLVKRTGEKVFLECVQDMDHENMFWYRQDPGLGLRLIYFSYDVKMKEKGDIPEGYSVSREKKERFSLILESASTNQTSMYLCASRDSQRYEQYFGPGTRLTVT.

The rearrangement joins TRBV15 to TRBJ2-5; unclear D gene. V lost 0 bases and J lost 4, with 12 bases in between. Germline V CDR1 and CDR2: LNHNV, YYDKDF (reference sequence). The CDR3 has 15 residues. CDR3 nucleotides: TGTGCCACCAGCAGAGATAATGTGGCGGCAGAGACCCAGTACTTC. Translation gives CATSRDNVAAETQYF.

This clone was observed a few times. The chain recombines TRBV6-1 with TRBJ2-4; the match to TRBD2 covers 12 bases. J gave up 9 bases and V 2 bases, and 11 bases lay outside the gene matches. The germline V gene encodes CDR1 MNHNS and CDR2 SASEGT. The CDR3 consists of 17 residues. Here the CDR3 DNA reads TGTGCCAGCAGTGAAACTCTAGCGGGGGGGCGTCCGACCATTCAGTACTTC. Encoded protein: CASSETLAGGRPTIQYF.

This clone appeared once. The V gene is TRBV5-1, the J gene TRBJ2-5; TRBD2 agrees at 9 bases. This CDR3 has 16 amino acids. Trimming removed 4 bases from V and 1 base from J; junction bases left unmatched: 8. The germline V gene encodes CDR1 SGHRS and CDR2 YFSETQ. CDR3 sequence reads: CASSPSASGIQETQYF. CDR3 bases: TGCGCCAGCAGCCCGTCGGCTAGCGGGATCCAAGAGACCCAGTACTTC.

This chain joins TRBV5-4 and TRBJ1-1; maybe TRBD1 (5 bases). From germline, CDR1 is SGHNT and CDR2 YYREEE (reference sequence). CDR3 length: 14 residues. V dropped 1 base and J dropped 7 bases, with 14 bases sitting between them. The chain's CDR3 is CASSLQGATFEAFF. CDR3 DNA sequence: TGTGCCAGCAGCTTGCAGGGCGCCACTTTTGAAGCTTTCTTT. The full variable domain, in which reference TRBV5-4 and TRBJ1-1 provide the parts outside the CDR3, is ETGVTQSPTHLIKTRGQQVTLRCSSQSGHNTVSWYQQALGQGPQFIFQYYREEENGRGNFPPRFSGLQFPNYSSELNVNALELDDSALYLCASSLQGATFEAFFGQGTRLTVV.

V and J are TRBV2 and TRBJ2-3, with D maybe TRBD1 (5 bases). Trimming left V 7 bases short and J 2 bases short, with 16 bases between. The germline V gene encodes CDR1 SNHLY and CDR2 FYNNEI. CDR3 length: 15 amino acids. This CDR3 reads CASTGIRSLTDTQYF. The CDR3 region has the DNA TGTGCCAGCACAGGGATCAGGTCCCTCACAGATACGCAGTATTTT. Supplemented by reference TRBV2 and TRBJ2-3, the full variable domain reads EPEVTQTPSHQVTQMGQEVILRCVPISNHLYFYWYRQILGQKVEFLVSFYNNEISEKSEIFDDQFSVERPDGSNFTLKIRSTKLEDSAMYFCASTGIRSLTDTQYFGPGTRLTVL.

The rearrangement links TRBV12-2 to TRBJ2-5; TRBD2 is the table's D call, not checked against the DNA. TRBV12-2 is an annotated pseudogene. This CDR3 spans 15 amino acids. The CDR3 loop is CASRLARRIRETQYF. CDR3 nucleotide sequence: TGTGCAAGTCGCTTAGCGCGGAGGATTCGAGAGACCCAGTACTTC.

V usage is TRBV6-1 and J usage is TRBJ2-3, with 8 positions matching TRBD1. V shed 7 bases and J 4 bases; nucleotides not matched to a gene: 7. The CDR3 is 14 amino acids. Germline V gene sequence: CDR1 MNHNS, CDR2 SASEGT. CDR3: CASTPDRASDTQYF. The CDR3 DNA sequence: TGTGCCAGCACCCCGGACAGGGCGTCAGATACGCAGTATTTT.

The gene calls are TRBV4-3 and TRBJ2-7; 7 nucleotides match TRBD2. With 1 base clipped from V and 0 bases from J, the junction kept 3 bases outside the gene matches. Germline CDR1 LGHNA, CDR2 YSLEER. This CDR3 is 15 amino acids long. The CDR3: CASSQGLALSYEQYF. The CDR3 DNA is TGCGCCAGCAGCCAAGGACTAGCCCTCTCCTACGAGCAGTACTTC.

CDR3 in amino acids: CASGGHDGYTF. In DNA form, the CDR3 reads TGTGCCAGCGGGGGCCATGATGGCTACACCTTC. The chain couples TRBV6-1 to TRBJ1-2; D is possibly TRBD1 (6 bases). CDR3 length equals 11 residues. The germline CDR1 and CDR2 sequences are MNHNS and SASEGT. V gave up 8 bases and J gave up 6 bases, with 10 bases separating them.

This clone was found a few times. The J gene is TRBJ2-3, the V gene TRBV5-6; 7 nucleotides match TRBD2. The CDR3 runs to 13 residues. V shed 0 bases, J shed 8 bases, and the junction held 3 bases outside the gene matches. The V gene's germline CDR1 is SGHDT and CDR2 YYEEEE. This chain's CDR3 is CASSLAGGSTQYF. CDR3 nucleotide sequence: TGTGCCAGCAGCTTGGCCGGGGGGTCTACGCAGTATTTT.

The rearrangement links TRBV4-1 to TRBJ1-1; D possibly corresponds to TRBD1 (6 bases). CDR3 length: 15 amino acids. Trimming took off 3 bases at V and 5 bases at J, with 16 bases between the two ends. Germline CDR1 and CDR2: MGHRA and YSYEKL. CDR3 residues: CASSQMAGAVTEAFF. The CDR3 region has the DNA TGCGCCAGCAGCCAGATGGCAGGGGCGGTAACTGAAGCTTTCTTT.

Only one count was recorded for this clone. The genes are TRBV6-5 and TRBJ1-2, with 7 bases fitting TRBD1. With 0 bases clipped from V and 2 bases from J, the junction kept 6 bases outside the gene matches. This CDR3 has 16 residues. Germline V gene data show CDR1 as MNHEY and CDR2 as SVGAGI. The CDR3 loop reads CASSYSGQNLNYGYTF. The CDR3 DNA is TGTGCCAGCAGTTACTCGGGACAGAACTTAAACTATGGCTACACCTTC.

This chain links TRBV4-1 with TRBJ2-3, with 7 bases matching TRBD2. CDR1 is MGHRA, CDR2 YSYEKL, per germline. V trimming: 4 bases; J trimming: 4 bases; junction bases outside the gene matches: 8. The CDR3 has 15 residues. The CDR3 nucleotides read TGCGCCAGCAGCCCCTTGCGGGGGTCAGCAGATACGCAGTATTTT. Translation: CASSPLRGSADTQYF.